The rows below give T cell receptor beta chains drawn from one sample of a study of shared clonotypes between healthy human individuals. Data came from immunoSEQ multiplex PCR; TCRdb stores just in-frame clones and leaves some out. This table holds more than 2 million clones, about 94% found once. Sequenced: naive CD8+ T cells from PBMCs. The receptors were gathered from a man in his late teens or twenties in good health. Some clones in this sample may be carry-over from other donors' samples. Both conserved end residues are part of each CDR3. The D gene is left open where the match is weak. Clone size, where shown, is once, few, many, or a class for clones that have expanded.

J gene: TRBJ2-7; clone size: .; V gene: TRBV7-9; D gene: TRBD2; CDR3 DNA: TGTGCCAGCAGCCTTACTAGCGGGAGGAGCTCCTACGAGCAGTACTTC; CDR3 protein: CASSLTSGRSSYEQYF
J gene: TRBJ2-7; clone size: .; V gene: TRBV7-2; D gene: TRBD2; CDR3 DNA: TGTGCCAGCAGCCTCCGACTAGCGGGAGGGCCCGAGCAGTACTTC; CDR3 protein: CASSLRLAGGPEQYF
J gene: TRBJ2-7; clone size: .; V gene: TRBV4-3; D gene: TRBD1; CDR3 DNA: TGCGCCAGCAGCCAACATGACACAGGGGCCTACGAGCAGTACTTC; CDR3 protein: CASSQHDTGAYEQYF
J gene: TRBJ1-3; clone size: .; V gene: TRBV28; D gene: .; CDR3 DNA: TGTGCCAGCAGATCACTAGGGGGGTCCCCCTCTGGAAACACCATATATTTT; CDR3 protein: CASRSLGGSPSGNTIYF
J gene: TRBJ2-7; clone size: .; V gene: TRBV28; D gene: .; CDR3 DNA: TGTGCCAGCAGAAGGGGCGTGAGATCCTACGAGCAGTACTTC; CDR3 protein: CASRRGVRSYEQYF
J gene: TRBJ2-1; clone size: .; V gene: TRBV19; D gene: TRBD2; CDR3 DNA: TGTGCCAGTAGTGCCTTAGCGGGATGGACCAATGAGCAGTTCTTC; CDR3 protein: CASSALAGWTNEQFF
J gene: TRBJ2-1; clone size: .; V gene: TRBV4-2; D gene: TRBD2; CDR3 DNA: TGTGCCAGCAGCCACAGGACTAGCGGGAGTGGTAATGAGCAGTTCTTC; CDR3 protein: CASSHRTSGSGNEQFF
J gene: TRBJ1-5; clone size: .; V gene: TRBV2; D gene: .; CDR3 DNA: TGTGCCAGCAGTGAAAGGCCCCATCCGGGAGTGCCCCAGCATTTT; CDR3 protein: CASSERPHPGVPQHF
J gene: TRBJ2-7; clone size: .; V gene: TRBV11-3; D gene: .; CDR3 DNA: TGTGCCAGCAGCTTGGGACCGGGAGCGTCCTACGAGCAGTACTTC; CDR3 protein: CASSLGPGASYEQYF
J gene: TRBJ2-7; clone size: .; V gene: TRBV7-3; D gene: TRBD2; CDR3 DNA: TGTGCCAGCAGCCCCTGCCTGTCGAGGGCGCTAGCGGGAGGTAGGTACGAGCAGTACTTC; CDR3 protein: CASSPCLSRALAGGRYEQYF
J gene: TRBJ1-1; clone size: .; V gene: TRBV7-9; D gene: .; CDR3 DNA: TGTGCCAGCAGCCCTCCCCCCGCACAGGAGATGAACACTGAAGCTTTCTTT; CDR3 protein: CASSPPPAQEMNTEAFF
J gene: TRBJ2-1; clone size: .; V gene: TRBV7-3; D gene: TRBD2; CDR3 DNA: TGTGCCAGCAGCTTCGGGACTAGCGGGAGTAGGAATGAGCAGTTCTTC; CDR3 protein: CASSFGTSGSRNEQFF
J gene: TRBJ1-1; clone size: .; V gene: TRBV27; D gene: TRBD1; CDR3 DNA: TGTGCCAGCAGTTTAGGGACAGGGGGAAGCACTGAAGCTTTCTTT; CDR3 protein: CASSLGTGGSTEAFF
J gene: TRBJ1-2; clone size: .; V gene: TRBV29-1; D gene: .; CDR3 DNA: TGCAGCGTTGAACCCAGTCTTGGCTACACCTTC; CDR3 protein: CSVEPSLGYTF
J gene: TRBJ2-7; clone size: .; V gene: TRBV29-1; D gene: .; CDR3 DNA: TGCAGCGTTGTAGGGGTTGACTACGAGCAGTACTTC; CDR3 protein: CSVVGVDYEQYF
J gene: TRBJ2-1; clone size: .; V gene: TRBV21-1; D gene: .; CDR3 DNA: TGTGCCAGCAGATACACCCCTAGATCACCCAACAATGAGCAGTTCTTC; CDR3 protein: CASRYTPRSPNNEQFF
J gene: TRBJ2-1; clone size: .; V gene: TRBV27; D gene: TRBD2; CDR3 DNA: TGTGCCAGCAGCTTATATAGCGGGAACTCCTACAATGAGCAGTTCTTC; CDR3 protein: CASSLYSGNSYNEQFF
J gene: TRBJ2-3; clone size: once; V gene: TRBV9; D gene: .; CDR3 DNA: TGTGCCAGCAGCACCCCCAATGACTTACCAACAGATACGCAGTATTTT; CDR3 protein: CASSTPNDLPTDTQYF